This section outlines one T cell receptor (beta chain) sequence together with its context. Its antigen is currently not known. No much larger clone exists at a distance of one base, and base qualities are not known. The source of the sample is a study of beta chain features in type 1 diabetes (dated by TCRdb to 2017 to 2018). In the study overall: No differences in mean age, gender distribution, total cell number or subset yield were found between patients and healthy donors. A total of roughly 98,000,000 sorted cells were examined across all samples, and a strong correlation was observed between cell number per subset and RNA yield. In the study, TCRB repertoires of sorted circulating CD4+ T cell subsets from recently diagnosed type 1 diabetes patients were compared with those of matched healthy donors. Regulatory and stem cell-like memory subsets were obtained from only 8 patients and about 8 healthy donors, while naive and central memory subsets were obtained from all 30 or so donors.

The entire amount of isolated RNA was reverse transcribed using the High Capacity cDNA Reverse Transcription Kit, so the sequenced TCRB transcripts were expressed ones. Naive, central memory and regulatory T cell samples underwent deep immunoSEQ sequencing, averaging about 3.57 million total reads per sample. Sorted cells were lysed in RLT buffer, and RNA was extracted using DNase-treated RNeasy Micro or Mini kits according to cell number. To prevent cross-contamination, each cell subset was processed individually, whereas patient and healthy donor samples were processed jointly. The immunoSEQ multiplex PCR was used to amplify TCRB sequences from cDNA, generating 87-bp fragments that spanned the CDR3 region. Sequencing of the amplicons was done on the Illumina HiSeq platform. The authors' pipeline ran thus. Synthetic template baselines were used to correct PCR bias computationally, reads within Hamming distance 2 were collapsed, and singletons that could not be merged were discarded. Reads were aligned against IMGT so that V, D and J genes, CDR3 length and insertions or deletions at six rearrangement sites could be assigned. Clonotype counts were normalized to sorted cell number within each subset before computing true diversity and Gini coefficients with the tcR R package. The overlap coefficient, calculated on TCRB nucleotide sequences, was used to quantify repertoire sharing. Out-of-frame TCRB sequences from naive cells were analyzed to stand in for the pre-selection repertoire. TCRdb stores this immuneACCESS table with in-frame sequences only. Part of the clones is absent; in the studies checked, under half of the shortfall reflects unresolved V genes, and no reason is known for the rest. That table furnishes V, J and clone size, whereas the DNA furnished D and trimming. This sample holds over 200,000 clones; 11% were observed only once. The top ten clonotypes cover around 0.018% of the sample.

The germline V gene yields LGHNA for CDR1 and YSLEER for CDR2. Including the terminal cysteine and phenylalanine, the CDR3 comprises 17 residues. The kept DNA is CDR3 alone, 51 bases in frame from the first base. The V end gives up 4 bases and the J end 2 bases, leaving 10 bases in the junction not matched to a gene. Overall results and qualifications from the work: Because small numbers of individuals were included in the HLA sub-analyses, any influence of HLA type on TCRB rearrangement was left unresolved. Naive, central memory and regulatory TCRB repertoires appeared to be more alike among patients than among healthy donors. Type 1 diabetes patients showed a moderate but significant shortening of TCRB CDR3 length in all four CD4+ subsets. At VDJ recombination sites, type 1 diabetes patients had fewer insertions and more deleted nucleotides, which implies abnormalities in thymic rearrangement. Because cDNA was sequenced instead of genomic DNA, activated cells with high expression could be over-represented, although the groups did not differ in activation or CD3 levels. Shorter templates might have been favored by PCR, but patient and control samples were amplified and corrected together, so both groups would have been affected equally by any skew.

Each donor gave one peripheral blood draw, averaging roughly 0.11 L, which was collected into heparinised tubes. A BD FACSAria II and a panel including CD45RO, CCR7, CD25, CD127, CD95 and CD27 were used to sort naive, central memory, regulatory and stem cell-like memory CD4+ T cells. Purity was above 95% for every sorted population. PBMCs were isolated immediately by Lymphoprep density gradient centrifugation and stained directly without culture. So that batch effects would be minimized, each experiment stained and sorted samples in pairs, pairing one healthy donor with one patient. The rearranged chain carries TRBV4-3 and TRBJ2-2; 7 central bases correspond to TRBD2. This TCR came from a man in his thirties or forties with type 1 diabetes. Input material: naive CD4+ T cells from blood. What this sample's cell subset or site label stands for: true naive CD4+ T cells. The CDR3 here reads CASSRKGSSGNTGELFF. Read as DNA, the sequence is TGCGCCAGCAGCCGAAAGGGTTCTAGCGGTAACACCGGGGAGCTGTTTTTT.